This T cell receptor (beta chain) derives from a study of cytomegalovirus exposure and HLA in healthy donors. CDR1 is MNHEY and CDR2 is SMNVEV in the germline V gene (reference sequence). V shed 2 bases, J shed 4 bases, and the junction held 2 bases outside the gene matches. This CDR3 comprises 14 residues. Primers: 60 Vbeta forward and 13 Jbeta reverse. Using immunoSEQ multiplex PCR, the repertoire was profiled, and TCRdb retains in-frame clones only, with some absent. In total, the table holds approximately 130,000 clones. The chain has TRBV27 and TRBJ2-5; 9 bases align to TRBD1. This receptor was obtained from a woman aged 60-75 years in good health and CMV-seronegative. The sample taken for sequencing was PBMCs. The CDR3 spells CASSLRQGGETQYF. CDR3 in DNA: TGTGCCAGCAGTTTAAGACAGGGGGGAGAGACCCAGTACTTC.